The sequence of this T cell receptor beta chain was determined in a study of T cells after yellow fever vaccination. TCRdb passed the 5' RACE reads through MiXCR, listing each CDR3 protein once. The repertoire holds 50,000 or so distinct CDR3 sequences, with 6.6% as singletons. There are many counts of this clonotype. V shed 4 bases, J shed 4 bases, and the junction held 8 bases outside the gene matches. The CDR3 loop spans 16 amino acids. Germline CDR1 and CDR2: LGHNA and YSLEER. The clonotype was recovered from a man younger than 35 who received the YFV17D yellow fever vaccine. The material sequenced was CD8+ T cells not binding an NS4B(214-222) dextramer, sorted from PBMCs, taken more than 40 days after the first yellow fever vaccination. The chain uses TRBV4-3 and TRBJ2-1; 9 bases align to TRBD1. CDR3 nucleotide sequence: TGCGCCAGCAGCCCCGAGTCGGGACAGGGTTACAATGAGCAGTTCTTC. It specifies CASSPESGQGYNEQFF.